The present T cell receptor (beta chain) was sequenced within a study of shared clonotypes between healthy human individuals. This clone was found a few times. Its antigen is still unknown. The CDR3 has 15 residues. The V gene's germline CDR1 is KGHSH and CDR2 LQKENI. V was cut by 8 bases and J by 1 base, with 14 bases left in between. Study observations and caveats: Shared across a few donors were roughly 5.3% of the naive CD4 clonotypes.

Using immunoSEQ multiplex PCR, the repertoire was profiled, and TCRdb retains in-frame clones only, with some absent. The data hold about 1 million clones, with 60% to 80% observed a single time. The clonotype comes from a man in his late teens or twenties in good health. This chain uses TRBV18 with TRBJ2-2; D is perhaps TRBD1 (5 bases). The sequencing sample was made of memory CD4+ T cells sorted from blood. Regarding subset: CD45RA-negative fraction. The CDR3 loop is CASLDSQGNTGELFF. The CDR3 coding sequence is TGTGCCAGCCTTGACTCTCAGGGGAACACCGGGGAGCTGTTTTTT. Full variable domain (rest looked up from reference TRBV18 and TRBJ2-2): NAGVMQNPRHLVRRRGQEARLRCSPMKGHSHVYWYRQLPEEGLKFMVYLQKENIIDESGMPKERFSAEFPKEGPSILRIQQVVRGDSAAYFCASLDSQGNTGELFFGEGSRLTVL.